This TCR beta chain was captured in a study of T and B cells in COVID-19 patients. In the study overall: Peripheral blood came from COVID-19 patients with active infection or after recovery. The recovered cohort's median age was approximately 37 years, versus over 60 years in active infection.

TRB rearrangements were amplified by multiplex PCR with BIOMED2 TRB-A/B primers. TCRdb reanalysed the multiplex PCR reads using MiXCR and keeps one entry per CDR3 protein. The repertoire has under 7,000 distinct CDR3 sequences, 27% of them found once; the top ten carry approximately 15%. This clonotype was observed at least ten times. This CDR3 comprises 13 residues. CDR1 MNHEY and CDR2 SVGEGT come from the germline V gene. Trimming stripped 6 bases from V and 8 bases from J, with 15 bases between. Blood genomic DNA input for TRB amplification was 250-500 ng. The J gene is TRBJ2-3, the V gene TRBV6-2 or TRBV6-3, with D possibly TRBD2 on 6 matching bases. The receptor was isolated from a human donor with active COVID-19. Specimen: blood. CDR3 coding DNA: TGTGCCAGCAGCAAGACTAGTTTGGGTACGCAGTATTTT. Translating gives CASSKTSLGTQYF.